The entry that follows covers one T cell receptor (beta chain) sequence. This record comes from a study of blood T cell repertoires in COVID-19. Original methodology: Reference gene primers were amplified, and this amplification served to estimate nucleated cell counts. Repertoires were generated with immunoSEQ multiplex PCR, while TCRdb's copy carries only in-frame clones and drops some. Clonal size and the V and J genes are those of that table, whereas D and trimming came from the DNA. Of about 170,000 clones in the sample, 70% to 90% were seen once. V was clipped by 5 bases and J by 11 bases; unmatched bases: 6. Germline CDR1 reads SGHAT; CDR2 reads FQNNGV. This CDR3 region has 11 residues.

This clonotype was sampled from a man in his forties who had recovered from COVID-19. The chain links TRBV11-2 to TRBJ2-7; TRBD1 matches 7 bases. The sample consisted of peripheral blood. The CDR3 DNA follows: TGTGCCAGCAGCGCCGACAGGGCTGAGTACTTC. As protein: CASSADRAEYF. Full variable domain (outside the CDR3, taken from reference TRBV11-2 and TRBJ2-7): EAGVAQSPRYKIIEKRQSVAFWCNPISGHATLYWYQQILGQGPKLLIQFQNNGVVDDSQLPKDRFSAERLKGVDSTLKIQPAKLEDSAVYLCASSADRAEYFGPGTRLTVT.